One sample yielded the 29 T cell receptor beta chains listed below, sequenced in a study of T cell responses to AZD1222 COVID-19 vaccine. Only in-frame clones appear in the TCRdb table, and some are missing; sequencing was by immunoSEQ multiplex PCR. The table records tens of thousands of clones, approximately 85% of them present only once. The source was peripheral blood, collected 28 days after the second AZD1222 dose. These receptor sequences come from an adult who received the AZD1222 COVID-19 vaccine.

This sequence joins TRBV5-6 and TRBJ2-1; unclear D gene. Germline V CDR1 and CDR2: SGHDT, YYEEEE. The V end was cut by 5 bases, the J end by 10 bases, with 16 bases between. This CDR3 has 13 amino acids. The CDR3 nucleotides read TGTGCCAGCAGTTTTTTAGACAAAGGCGAGCAGTTCTTC. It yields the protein CASSFLDKGEQFF.

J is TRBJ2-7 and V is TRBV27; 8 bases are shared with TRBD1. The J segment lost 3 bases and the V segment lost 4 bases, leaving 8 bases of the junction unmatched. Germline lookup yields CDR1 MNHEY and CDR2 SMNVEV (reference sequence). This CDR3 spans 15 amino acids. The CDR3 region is CASSSQGAALYEQYF. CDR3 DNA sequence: TGTGCCAGCAGTTCTCAGGGGGCTGCCCTCTACGAGCAGTACTTC.

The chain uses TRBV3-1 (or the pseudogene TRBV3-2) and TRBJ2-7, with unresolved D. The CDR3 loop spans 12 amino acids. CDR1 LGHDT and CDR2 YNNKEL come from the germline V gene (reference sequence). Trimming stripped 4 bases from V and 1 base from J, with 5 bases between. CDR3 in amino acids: CASSRLSYEQYF. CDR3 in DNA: TGTGCCAGCAGCCGCCTATCCTACGAGCAGTACTTC.

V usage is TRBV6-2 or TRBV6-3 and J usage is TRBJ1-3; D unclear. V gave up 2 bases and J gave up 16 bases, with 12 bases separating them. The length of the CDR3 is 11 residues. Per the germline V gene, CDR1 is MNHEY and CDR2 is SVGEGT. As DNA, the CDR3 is TGTGCCAGCAGTTACACGACGTACAAGTATTTT. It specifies CASSYTTYKYF.

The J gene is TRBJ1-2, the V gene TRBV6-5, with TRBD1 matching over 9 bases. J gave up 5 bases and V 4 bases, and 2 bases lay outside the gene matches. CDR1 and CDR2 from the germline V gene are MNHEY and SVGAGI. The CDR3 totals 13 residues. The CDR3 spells CASSLDRGYGYTF. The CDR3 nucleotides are TGTGCCAGCAGTTTGGACAGGGGTTATGGCTACACCTTC.

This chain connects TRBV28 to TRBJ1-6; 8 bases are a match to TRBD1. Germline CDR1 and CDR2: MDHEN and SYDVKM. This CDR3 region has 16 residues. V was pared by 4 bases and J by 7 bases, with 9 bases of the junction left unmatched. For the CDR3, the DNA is TGTGCCAGCAGTTCGACAGGGGAAGGGAGGAATTCACCCCTCCACTTT. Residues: CASSSTGEGRNSPLHF.

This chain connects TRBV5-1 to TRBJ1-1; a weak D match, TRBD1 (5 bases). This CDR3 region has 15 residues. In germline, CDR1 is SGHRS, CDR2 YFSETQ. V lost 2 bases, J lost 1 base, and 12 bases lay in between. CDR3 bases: TGCGCCAGCAGCTTCCCGGGACCCACGAACACTGAAGCTTTCTTT. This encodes CASSFPGPTNTEAFF.

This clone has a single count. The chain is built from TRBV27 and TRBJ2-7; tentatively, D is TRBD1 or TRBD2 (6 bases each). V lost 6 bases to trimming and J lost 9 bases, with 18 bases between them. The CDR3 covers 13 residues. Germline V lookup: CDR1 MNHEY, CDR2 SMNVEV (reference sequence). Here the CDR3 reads CASRGGHLLGQYF. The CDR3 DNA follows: TGTGCCAGCAGGGGGGGACACCTCCTGGGGCAGTACTTC.

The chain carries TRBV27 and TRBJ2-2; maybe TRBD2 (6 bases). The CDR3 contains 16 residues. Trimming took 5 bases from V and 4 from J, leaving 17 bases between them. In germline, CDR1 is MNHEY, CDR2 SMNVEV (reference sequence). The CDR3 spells CASSPYGGGATGELFF. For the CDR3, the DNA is TGTGCCAGCAGTCCGTACGGCGGAGGGGCCACCGGGGAGCTGTTTTTT.

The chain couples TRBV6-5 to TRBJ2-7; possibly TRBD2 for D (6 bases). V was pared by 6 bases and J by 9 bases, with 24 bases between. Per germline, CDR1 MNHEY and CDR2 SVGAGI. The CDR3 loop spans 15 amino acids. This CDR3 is CASRALAPQLLGQYF. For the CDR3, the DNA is TGTGCCAGCAGAGCACTAGCTCCCCAGCTGTTAGGGCAGTACTTC.

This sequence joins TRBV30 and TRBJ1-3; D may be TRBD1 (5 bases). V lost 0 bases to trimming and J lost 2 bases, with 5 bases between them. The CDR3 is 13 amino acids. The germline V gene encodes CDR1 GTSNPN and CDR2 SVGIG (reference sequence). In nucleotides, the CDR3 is TGTGCCTGGAGTGTACAGGCTGGAAACACCATATATTTT. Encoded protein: CAWSVQAGNTIYF.

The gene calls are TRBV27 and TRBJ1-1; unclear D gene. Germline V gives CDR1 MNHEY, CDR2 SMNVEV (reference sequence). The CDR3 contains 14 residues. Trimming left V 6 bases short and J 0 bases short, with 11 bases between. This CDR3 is CASSNQRVNTEAFF. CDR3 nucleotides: TGTGCCAGCAGCAACCAGAGGGTGAACACTGAAGCTTTCTTT.

CDR3 amino acids: CSVRTGGWTEAFF. The CDR3 bases are TGCAGCGTGAGAACAGGGGGCTGGACTGAAGCTTTCTTT. This chain uses TRBV29-1 with TRBJ1-1; 9 bases are a match to TRBD1. J was trimmed by 5 bases and V by 6 bases; bases with no gene match: 7. CDR1 and CDR2 (germline): SQVTM, ANQGSEA. This CDR3 is built from 13 residues.

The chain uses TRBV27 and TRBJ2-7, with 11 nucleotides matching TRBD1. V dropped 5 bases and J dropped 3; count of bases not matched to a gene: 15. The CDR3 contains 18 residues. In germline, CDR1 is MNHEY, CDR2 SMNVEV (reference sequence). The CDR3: CASSLKGQGGPLIYEQYF. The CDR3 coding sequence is TGTGCCAGCAGTCTTAAGGGACAGGGGGGCCCCTTGATCTACGAGCAGTACTTC.

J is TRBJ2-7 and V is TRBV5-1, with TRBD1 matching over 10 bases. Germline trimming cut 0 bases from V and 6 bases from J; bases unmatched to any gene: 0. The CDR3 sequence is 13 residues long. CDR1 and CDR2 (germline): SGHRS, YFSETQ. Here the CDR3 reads CASSLGTGGEQYF. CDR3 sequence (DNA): TGCGCCAGCAGCTTGGGGACAGGGGGCGAGCAGTACTTC.

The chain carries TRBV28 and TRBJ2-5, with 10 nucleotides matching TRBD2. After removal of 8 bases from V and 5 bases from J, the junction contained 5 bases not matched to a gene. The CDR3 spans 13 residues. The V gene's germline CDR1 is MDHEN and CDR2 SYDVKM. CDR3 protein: CASGTSEWETQYF. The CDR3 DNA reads TGTGCCAGCGGGACTAGCGAATGGGAGACCCAGTACTTC.

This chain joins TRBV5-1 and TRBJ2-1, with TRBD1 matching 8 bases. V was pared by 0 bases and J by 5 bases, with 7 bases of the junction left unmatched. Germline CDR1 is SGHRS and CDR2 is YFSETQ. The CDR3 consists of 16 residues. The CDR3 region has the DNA TGCGCCAGCAGCTTGGCCCCCGGGACAGGAGACAATGAGCAGTTCTTC. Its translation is CASSLAPGTGDNEQFF.

The CDR3 is CASSQDTAGYQETQYF. The CDR3 DNA is TGTGCCAGCAGCCAAGATACAGCGGGCTACCAAGAGACCCAGTACTTC. The V gene is TRBV4-2, the J gene TRBJ2-5, with D possibly matching TRBD2 (6 bases). CDR3 size: 16 residues. The V and J ends lost 0 bases and 0 bases respectively, with 11 bases between them. The germline V gene encodes CDR1 LGHNA and CDR2 YNFKEQ.

The CDR3 protein is CASSRGGYTF. In nucleotides, the CDR3 is TGTGCCAGCTCCAGGGGTGGCTACACCTTC. The chain combines TRBV28 with TRBJ1-2; tentatively, D is TRBD1 (6 bases). This CDR3 comprises 10 residues. Trimming left V 8 bases short and J 7 bases short, with 8 bases between. CDR1 MDHEN and CDR2 SYDVKM come from the germline V gene.

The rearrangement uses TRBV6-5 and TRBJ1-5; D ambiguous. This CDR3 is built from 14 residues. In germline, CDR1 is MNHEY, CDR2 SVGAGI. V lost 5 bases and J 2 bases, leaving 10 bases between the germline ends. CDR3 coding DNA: TGTGCCAGCAGTCCAAGCATAGGCAATCAGCCCCAGCATTTT. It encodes CASSPSIGNQPQHF.

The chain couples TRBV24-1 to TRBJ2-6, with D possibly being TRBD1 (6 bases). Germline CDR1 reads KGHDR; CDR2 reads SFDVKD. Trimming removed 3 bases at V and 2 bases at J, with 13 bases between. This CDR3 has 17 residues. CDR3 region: CATSDATGTAGANVLTF. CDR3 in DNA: TGTGCCACCAGTGATGCAACAGGGACGGCTGGGGCCAACGTCCTGACTTTC.

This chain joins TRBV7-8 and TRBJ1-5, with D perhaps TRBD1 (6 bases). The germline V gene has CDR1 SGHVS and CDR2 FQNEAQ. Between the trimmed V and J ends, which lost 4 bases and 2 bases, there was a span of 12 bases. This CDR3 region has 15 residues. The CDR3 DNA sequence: TGTGCCAGCAGCTACAGGGAGGGTGGCAATCAGCCCCAGCATTTT. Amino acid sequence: CASSYREGGNQPQHF.

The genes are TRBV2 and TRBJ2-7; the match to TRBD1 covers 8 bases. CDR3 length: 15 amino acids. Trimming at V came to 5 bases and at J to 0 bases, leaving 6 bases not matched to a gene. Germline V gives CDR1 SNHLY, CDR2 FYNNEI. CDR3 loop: CASSTDRGSSYEQYF. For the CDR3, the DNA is TGTGCCAGCAGTACAGACAGGGGTAGCTCCTACGAGCAGTACTTC.

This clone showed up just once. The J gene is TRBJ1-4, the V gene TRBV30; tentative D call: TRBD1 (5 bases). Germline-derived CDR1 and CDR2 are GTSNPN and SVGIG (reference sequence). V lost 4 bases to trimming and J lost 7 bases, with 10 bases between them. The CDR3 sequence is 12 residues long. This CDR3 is CAWTAGVEKLFF. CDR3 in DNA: TGTGCCTGGACAGCGGGGGTTGAAAAACTGTTTTTT.

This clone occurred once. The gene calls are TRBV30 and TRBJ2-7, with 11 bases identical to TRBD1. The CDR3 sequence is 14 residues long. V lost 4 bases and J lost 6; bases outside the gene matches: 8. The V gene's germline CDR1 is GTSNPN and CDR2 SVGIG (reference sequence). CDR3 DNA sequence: TGTGCCTGGACCTCAACGGGGACAGGGGGCGAGCAGTACTTC. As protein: CAWTSTGTGGEQYF.

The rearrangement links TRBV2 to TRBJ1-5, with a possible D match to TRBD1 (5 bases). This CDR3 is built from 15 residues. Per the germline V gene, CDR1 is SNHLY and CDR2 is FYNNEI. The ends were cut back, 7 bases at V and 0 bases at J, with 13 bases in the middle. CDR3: CASTVGGNSNQPQHF. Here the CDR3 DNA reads TGTGCCAGCACGGTGGGGGGGAATAGCAATCAGCCCCAGCATTTT.

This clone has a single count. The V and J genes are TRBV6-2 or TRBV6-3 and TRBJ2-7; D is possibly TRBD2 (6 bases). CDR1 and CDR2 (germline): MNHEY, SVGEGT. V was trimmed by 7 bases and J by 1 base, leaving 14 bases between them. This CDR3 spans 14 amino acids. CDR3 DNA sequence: TGTGCCAGCACCCCGACTGGGGGGTCCTACGAGCAGTACTTC. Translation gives CASTPTGGSYEQYF.

CDR3 sequence reads: CASSTAGQGTDTQYF. The CDR3 region has the DNA TGTGCCAGTAGTACGGCAGGACAGGGCACAGATACGCAGTATTTT. J is TRBJ2-3 and V is TRBV19; TRBD1 matches at 7 bases. The V and J ends lost 4 bases and 1 base, in that order; junction bases with no gene match: 5. This CDR3 spans 15 amino acids. Germline CDR1 reads LNHDA; CDR2 reads SQIVND (reference sequence).

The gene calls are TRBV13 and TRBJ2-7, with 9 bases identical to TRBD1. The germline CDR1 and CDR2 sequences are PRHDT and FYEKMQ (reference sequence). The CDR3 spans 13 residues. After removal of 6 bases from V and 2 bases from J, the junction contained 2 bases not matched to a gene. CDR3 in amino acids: CASRRTGAYEQYF. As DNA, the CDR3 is TGTGCCAGCAGGAGGACAGGGGCCTACGAGCAGTACTTC.